One and the same sample provided the 20 T cell receptor beta chains below, sequenced in a study of T cell changes during pregnancy in multiple sclerosis. Assay used: immunoSEQ multiplex PCR; TCRdb lists only in-frame clones, some missing. The repertoire holds under 40,000 clones, with 90% as singletons. Source: CD4+ T cells from peripheral blood mononuclear cells, taken in the second trimester of pregnancy. The receptors were sampled from a female donor with multiple sclerosis, enrolled in a pregnancy study.

The chain couples TRBV5-6 to TRBJ1-3; TRBD1 aligns across 8 bases. V shed 7 bases and J 0 bases; nucleotides not matched to a gene: 18. Per the germline V gene, CDR1 is SGHDT and CDR2 is YYEEEE. There are 19 residues in the CDR3. The CDR3 DNA sequence: TGTGCCAGCGGGTCCCGGACAGGGTCCTTTTTTTCCTCTGGAAACACCATATATTTT. It encodes CASGSRTGSFFSSGNTIYF.

The rearrangement uses TRBV7-2 and TRBJ2-7, with D possibly being TRBD2 (5 bases). This CDR3 has 13 residues. Germline V gene sequence: CDR1 SGHTA, CDR2 FQGNSA. V was clipped by 5 bases and J by 6 bases, with 14 bases between them. The CDR3 DNA sequence: TGTGCCAGCAGCACAGACGCTAGCAGCGAGCAGTACTTC. It encodes CASSTDASSEQYF. The complete variable domain, with remaining parts taken from reference TRBV7-2 and TRBJ2-7, reads GAGVSQSPSNKVTEKGKDVELRCDPISGHTALYWYRQSLGQGLEFLIYFQGNSAPDKSGLPSDRFSAERTGGSVSTLTIQRTQQEDSAVYLCASSTDASSEQYFGPGTRLTVT.

The rearrangement links TRBV5-1 to TRBJ1-5; a possible D gene is TRBD1 (6 bases). Trimming left V 0 bases short and J 0 bases short, with 10 bases between. This CDR3 region has 16 residues. CDR1 SGHRS and CDR2 YFSETQ come from the germline V gene. The CDR3 DNA reads TGCGCCAGCAGCTTGGGGACAGATCTTAGCAATCAGCCCCAGCATTTT. Translated: CASSLGTDLSNQPQHF.

The J gene is TRBJ2-7, the V gene TRBV5-1, with TRBD1 matching over 10 bases. The CDR3 contains 15 residues. Germline trimming cut 2 bases from V and 6 bases from J; bases unmatched to any gene: 8. CDR1 is SGHRS and CDR2 is YFSETQ in the germline V gene. CDR3 coding DNA: TGCGCCAGCAGCTTCTCGGGACAGGGGAGGGCCGAGCAGTACTTC. It encodes CASSFSGQGRAEQYF.

The rearrangement joins TRBV5-4 to TRBJ1-5, with D unresolved. Germline CDR1 reads SGHNT; CDR2 reads YYREEE (reference sequence). The CDR3 has 16 amino acids. Trimming shortened V by 2 bases and J by 5 bases, and 17 bases separated the two germline ends. The CDR3 here is CASSLRHPGWYQPQHF. For the CDR3, the DNA is TGTGCCAGCAGCTTAAGACATCCGGGGTGGTATCAGCCCCAGCATTTT.

This clone was detected once. J is TRBJ2-7 and V is TRBV25-1; possibly TRBD1 for D (8 bases). The germline V gene encodes CDR1 MGHDK and CDR2 SYGVNS. V was shortened by 5 bases and J by 4 bases, with 15 bases between the two germline ends. CDR3 length: 14 amino acids. In DNA, the CDR3 is TGTGCCAGCAGTAATTCACAGGGGGGGTACGAGCAGTACTTC. Amino acids: CASSNSQGGYEQYF.

The rearrangement uses TRBV18 and TRBJ2-2, with D perhaps matching TRBD2 (6 bases). The CDR3 runs 15 residues. Deletions cut 2 bases from V and 5 bases from J, with 12 bases between. Germline assignment: CDR1 KGHSH and CDR2 LQKENI. The CDR3 here is CASSPKGGKTGELFF. CDR3 in DNA: TGTGCCAGCTCACCAAAGGGCGGGAAAACCGGGGAGCTGTTTTTT.

The rearrangement joins TRBV7-9 to TRBJ1-2, with D unresolved. CDR3 size: 13 residues. CDR1 is SEHNR and CDR2 is FQNEAQ in the germline V gene (reference sequence). V lost 5 bases, J lost 4 bases, and 11 bases lay in between. DNA of the CDR3: TGTGCCAGCAGCCTAACAGACGGCTATGGCTACACCTTC. Its protein is CASSLTDGYGYTF.

This rearrangement joins TRBV4-3 to TRBJ1-3, with D possibly TRBD1 on 5 matching bases. V lost 0 bases and J lost 0, with 12 bases in between. This CDR3 is 17 amino acids long. Germline V gives CDR1 LGHNA, CDR2 YSLEER. The CDR3, as DNA: TGCGCCAGCAGCCAAGAACCCCAGGGCCCCTCTGGAAACACCATATATTTT. It specifies CASSQEPQGPSGNTIYF.

The chain couples TRBV9 to TRBJ1-6; 10 bases match TRBD1. Germline CDR1 reads SGDLS; CDR2 reads YYNGEE. The CDR3 spans 15 residues. The V and J ends lost 3 bases and 6 bases, in that order; junction bases with no gene match: 3. The CDR3 region is CASSARDRGNSPLHF. The CDR3 region has the DNA TGTGCCAGCAGCGCCCGGGACAGGGGTAATTCACCCCTCCACTTT.

This clone was observed once. This chain connects TRBV25-1 to TRBJ1-1; D not resolved. The CDR3 consists of 12 residues. The V end lost 8 bases, the J end lost 0 bases, and 7 bases lay between the germline ends. The germline gives CDR1 MGHDK, CDR2 SYGVNS. The CDR3 loop is CASFDMNTEAFF. CDR3 sequence (DNA): TGTGCCAGCTTCGACATGAACACTGAAGCTTTCTTT.

V and J are TRBV30 and TRBJ1-2; 10 bases fit TRBD1. Looked up from germline, CDR1 is GTSNPN and CDR2 is SVGIG (reference sequence). There are 16 residues in the CDR3. The ends lost 1 base at V and 2 bases at J; junction bases unmatched: 7. Here the CDR3 reads CAWSGDRGPPNYGYTF. CDR3 DNA sequence: TGTGCCTGGAGTGGAGACAGGGGGCCCCCCAACTATGGCTACACCTTC.

This clone was recorded only once. The chain joins TRBV6-6 to TRBJ2-3; perhaps TRBD2 as D (5 bases). Trimming stripped 6 bases from V and 8 bases from J, with 15 bases between. Per the germline V gene, CDR1 is MNHNY and CDR2 is SVGAGI (reference sequence). There are 13 residues in the CDR3. The CDR3 sequence: CASRARGVVTQYF. Here the CDR3 DNA reads TGTGCCAGCAGGGCTCGGGGTGTAGTTACGCAGTATTTT.

This chain joins TRBV11-1 and TRBJ1-2; 8 bases are shared with TRBD1. The germline V gene encodes CDR1 SGHAT and CDR2 FQDESV (reference sequence). Trimming removed 5 bases from V and 4 bases from J; junction bases left unmatched: 6. This CDR3 contains 14 residues. DNA of the CDR3: TGTGCCAGCAGCGACCCGGACAGGGTCTATGGCTACACCTTC. Amino acids: CASSDPDRVYGYTF. Full variable domain (missing parts from reference TRBV11-1 and TRBJ1-2): EAEVAQSPRYKITEKSQAVAFWCDPISGHATLYWYRQILGQGPELLVQFQDESVVDDSQLPKDRFSAERLKGVDSTLKIQPAELGDSAMYLCASSDPDRVYGYTFGSGTRLTVV.

The gene calls are TRBV19 and TRBJ1-4; D possibly corresponds to TRBD1 (6 bases). This CDR3 contains 17 residues. Germline values: CDR1 LNHDA, CDR2 SQIVND (reference sequence). Trimming removed 3 bases from V and 3 bases from J, with 17 bases in between. The CDR3 sequence: CASSIQQGAVSNEKLFF. The CDR3, as DNA: TGTGCCAGTAGTATCCAACAGGGCGCCGTATCTAATGAAAAACTGTTTTTT.

This sequence joins TRBV6-1 and TRBJ2-1; D is perhaps TRBD2 (6 bases). Germline V gene sequence: CDR1 MNHNS, CDR2 SASEGT. The V gene lost 9 bases and the J gene lost 11 bases, with 11 bases spanning the gap. The CDR3 loop spans 10 amino acids. DNA for the CDR3: TGTGCCAGTAGCGGTCTAAAGCAGTTCTTC. Protein sequence: CASSGLKQFF.

V usage is TRBV28 and J usage is TRBJ2-7; D call uncertain. CDR1 and CDR2 from the germline V gene are MDHEN and SYDVKM. Trimming took 2 bases from V and 3 from J, leaving 5 bases between them. The CDR3 runs to 12 residues. CDR3 in amino acids: CASSLANYEQYF. The CDR3 region has the DNA TGTGCCAGCAGTTTAGCGAACTACGAGCAGTACTTC. Full variable domain (remainder filled in from reference TRBV28 and TRBJ2-7): DVKVTQSSRYLVKRTGEKVFLECVQDMDHENMFWYRQDPGLGLRLIYFSYDVKMKEKGDIPEGYSVSREKKERFSLILESASTNQTSMYLCASSLANYEQYFGPGTRLTVT.

In this sample, this clone turned up a few times. The chain carries TRBV5-5 and TRBJ1-2; D is ambiguous. This CDR3 spans 15 amino acids. With 1 base removed from V and 4 bases from J, the gap between germline ends came to 14 bases. Germline loops: CDR1 SGHKS, CDR2 YYEKEE (reference sequence). The CDR3 nucleotides are TGTGCCAGCAGCTTGAAGGAGGAGCGGCTCTATGGCTACACCTTC. This sequence encodes CASSLKEERLYGYTF.

This chain connects TRBV7-9 to TRBJ2-3; possibly TRBD2 for D (6 bases). V was shortened by 0 bases and J by 0 bases, with 13 bases between the two germline ends. CDR3 length: 17 residues. Germline V gene sequence: CDR1 SEHNR, CDR2 FQNEAQ (reference sequence). The DNA for the CDR3 is TGTGCCAGCAGCTTAGCTGCCGGGAGTGGAAGCACAGATACGCAGTATTTT. It is translated as CASSLAAGSGSTDTQYF.

This chain joins TRBV30 and TRBJ2-5, with D possibly TRBD2 on 6 matching bases. The V gene lost 2 bases and the J gene lost 2 bases, with 9 bases spanning the gap. The length of the CDR3 is 13 residues. CDR1 GTSNPN and CDR2 SVGIG come from the germline V gene (reference sequence). CDR3 coding DNA: TGTGCCTGGAGTTTACTAGCTCAAGAGACCCAGTACTTC. This encodes CAWSLLAQETQYF.